The following is a T cell receptor (beta chain) sequence with its context. There is no known antigen for this receptor. The sample holds no much larger clone one base away, and base qualities are not on file. This sample is drawn from a study of human T cells and chemical hapten exposure (dated by TCRdb to the early 2020s). About the investigation overall: For sensitization, 2% DPC in acetone was applied to an approximately 2 cm by approximately 2 cm area of upper inner arm skin. Libraries were pooled for sequencing, and per-sample TCR yields varied mainly because of small differences in library volumes within the pool. Most of the patients in the cohort were female, and the cohort covered alopecia areata with under or over 50% scalp involvement, alopecia totalis and alopecia universalis. Roughly 30 alopecia patients provided blood for TCR sequencing at one to four time points (pre-sensitization, 2, 6 and 24 weeks). Patients additionally received weekly therapeutic DPC doses to the scalp throughout the approximately 22-week study period. This study followed changes in the peripheral blood TCR repertoire in vivo during primary and secondary sensitization of alopecia patients to the hapten diphenylcyclopropenone (DPC). Blood samples were taken from patients before sensitization (week 0) and at 2, 6 and about 24 weeks after DPC sensitization. Patch testing was done on the upper back using Finn chambers containing 0.01% DPC, and results were scored after 6 days according to International Contact Dermatitis Research Group standards.

Library preparation was by RACE. Sequencing instrument: NextSeq 500. During library preparation, unique molecular identifiers were attached to individual cDNA molecules so that TCRs could be counted quantitatively and reproducibly. Both TCR alpha and TCR beta chains were sequenced from each blood RNA sample. In the source study's methods: A median of approximately 96,000 TCRs per sample was observed, with a range of about 20,000 to 750,000. The Decombinator software suite was used to annotate V, J and CDR3 in the TCR reads. Every sample was subsampled to the same number of TCRs (28,000) for the PS versus PT1 abundance plots. TCRs were defined as expanded if absent before sensitization and observed at least eight times at the 2-week time point. TCRdb reworked the public reads: Q25 trimming with fastp, MiXCR clone assembly, productive beta chains retained. Each CDR3 protein gets just one entry, which takes the most common genes and DNA from the rows behind it. TCRdb, not the authors, supplied the V and J calls. This sample holds around 300,000 distinct CDR3 sequences; around 7.7% were observed only once. More than 1% of the sample goes to the ten largest clones.

In light of the paper, this sample's time point label describes: pre-sensitization, week 0. In the paper's terms, the treatment or condition label means: therapeutic diphenylcyclopropenone sensitization with weekly scalp DPC. At every patch-test visit, the blood draw took place before the patch test was put on. Eligible patients were aged 18 to 70, diagnosed with alopecia, deemed suitable for DPC therapy, and excluded if pregnant. Total RNA was isolated from unfractionated whole blood collected in Tempus Blood RNA tubes. The study at large found these results: Alopecia, a presumed autoimmune disease, was present in all patients, so the immune response of the patients might differ from that of healthy individuals. After repeated subsampling, the strength of the expansion versus patch-test correlation and the threshold at which it became significant changed. Patch test score was positively correlated with the number of PT1 expanded TCRs, with significance at thresholds 8, 16 and 32 but not at 4. DPC sensitization did not change how many TCRs were above 1 in 1000 frequency, and no evidence was found of alterations in global repertoire structure. Compared with pre-sensitization or healthy control sets, expanded TCRs formed significantly more large CDR3 similarity clusters, which is consistent with antigen-driven responses.

According to the germline V gene, CDR1 reads ENHRY and CDR2 reads SYGVKD. After removal of 9 bases from V and 2 bases from J, the junction retains 11 bases not matched to a gene. The CDR3 goes from the cysteine to the phenylalanine over 16 residues. The sequence is cut down to CDR3 DNA, 48 bases in frame from base 1. This material consisted of whole blood, taken in connection with sensitization to the hapten diphenylcyclopropenone (DPC). Recombination linked TRBV10-3 to TRBJ2-1, with 9 bases aligning to TRBD1. This receptor was obtained from a man aged 18 to 30 with alopecia areata. Some clones in this sample may be carry-over from other donors' samples. CDR3 loop: CAIRRDGTGPYNEQFF. The sequenced DNA is TGTGCCATTAGACGAGACGGGACAGGGCCCTACAATGAGCAGTTCTTC.